The entry below gives a single TCR beta chain sequence along with its context. This sample was included in a study of T cell changes during pregnancy in multiple sclerosis. Germline loops: CDR1 SGHNT, CDR2 YYREEE (reference sequence). Trimming took 4 bases from V and 4 from J, leaving 8 bases between them. The CDR3 is made up of 12 amino acids. Sequenced by immunoSEQ multiplex PCR; TCRdb stores in-frame clones only, minus some. The data hold more than 60,000 clones, with about 91% observed a single time. The TCR originated in a female donor with multiple sclerosis, enrolled in a pregnancy study. This chain links TRBV5-4 with TRBJ1-1, with a weak D call TRBD1 (6 bases). Source: peripheral blood, taken before pregnancy. The CDR3 protein is CASSLDSTEAFF. CDR3 in DNA: TGTGCCAGCAGCCTGGACAGCACTGAAGCTTTCTTT.